This T cell receptor (beta chain) appears in the sequencing data of a study of blood T cell repertoires in COVID-19. The CDR3 contains 15 residues. V was pared by 4 bases and J by 2 bases, with 11 bases between. Germline-derived CDR1 and CDR2 are LGHNA and YSLEER. The repertoire was sequenced with immunoSEQ multiplex PCR; TCRdb's copy has only in-frame clones and lacks some. The sample includes 210,000 or so clones, roughly nine tenths of them seen just once. Living in under 30 US areas, the participants were between about 18 and 100 years of age. In assigning cohorts, the study relied on participant-reported clinical history. Recovery among Cohort 3 donors was established by two negative PCRs, clearance, or symptom resolution.

The rearrangement joins TRBV4-3 to TRBJ1-4; D unresolved. The clonotype originates from a man under 40 who had recovered from COVID-19. The material sequenced was PBMCs or T cells enriched from blood (not recorded which). DNA for the CDR3: TGCGCCAGCAGCCCTACGGTGGGCACTAATGAAAAACTGTTTTTT. Its translation is CASSPTVGTNEKLFF.